Following are 7 T cell receptor beta chains from one sample sequenced in a study of blood T cells in healthy people across ages. Combining a sample-barcoded 5' primer with a J-beta primer mix, a second PCR ran for roughly 7 to 12 cycles. TCRdb recomputed calls from the 5' RACE reads with MiXCR, one row per CDR3 protein. Of under 1 million distinct CDR3 sequences listed, around 45% are singletons. Sequences were obtained from blood. The receptor set was obtained from a man aged 55 to 70 in good health.

CDR3 region: CSANGHQSSTDTQYF. The CDR3 DNA is TGCAGTGCTAATGGACACCAGTCTAGCACAGATACGCAGTATTTT. The rearrangement joins TRBV20-1 to TRBJ2-3; weak D call: TRBD1 (5 bases). V lost 4 bases to trimming and J lost 0 bases, with 14 bases between them. The CDR3 covers 15 residues. Germline V lookup: CDR1 DFQATT, CDR2 SNEGSKA (reference sequence).

This chain joins TRBV15 and TRBJ2-3; D is perhaps TRBD1 (5 bases). The CDR3 is made up of 16 amino acids. The germline gives CDR1 LNHNV, CDR2 YYDKDF (reference sequence). V lost 5 bases to trimming and J lost 6 bases, with 21 bases between them. Here the CDR3 DNA reads TGTGCCACCAGCCCCAATCGGTACAGGTCCAGGGATACGCAGTATTTT. It encodes CATSPNRYRSRDTQYF.

This chain uses TRBV4-1 with TRBJ2-7, with TRBD2 identical over 9 bases. CDR1 is MGHRA, CDR2 YSYEKL, per germline. V gave up 3 bases and J gave up 4 bases; unmatched junction bases: 4. The CDR3 runs 14 residues. The CDR3 DNA follows: TGCGCCAGCAGCCACGCTAGCGGGGTTTACGAGCAGTACTTC. Its translation is CASSHASGVYEQYF.

A few counts support this clonotype. V is TRBV13 and J is TRBJ2-7, with TRBD1 matching 7 bases. The CDR3 extends over 15 amino acids. V lost 5 bases to trimming and J lost 2 bases; unmatched junction nucleotides: 9. CDR1 and CDR2 from the germline V gene are PRHDT and FYEKMQ (reference sequence). The CDR3, as DNA: TGTGCCAGCAGCGCGCGACAGGGCCCCACCTACGAGCAGTACTTC. It encodes CASSARQGPTYEQYF.

This clonotype has a handful of counts. The CDR3 DNA sequence: TGTGCCAGCAGCATGGGACTAGCGATAAAAGAGACCCAGTACTTC. Protein product: CASSMGLAIKETQYF. J is TRBJ2-5 and V is TRBV13; 10 bases match TRBD2. The J segment lost 3 bases and the V segment lost 5 bases, leaving 6 bases of the junction unmatched. Germline CDR1 and CDR2: PRHDT and FYEKMQ (reference sequence). The CDR3 length is 15 residues.

The chain combines TRBV5-1 with TRBJ1-2, with D hard to call. Per the germline V gene, CDR1 is SGHRS and CDR2 is YFSETQ. The V end was cut by 4 bases, the J end by 5 bases, with 18 bases between. The CDR3 has 15 residues. The CDR3 protein is CASSDGSNAGYGYTF. The CDR3 DNA reads as TGCGCCAGCAGCGACGGGAGCAACGCCGGGTATGGCTACACCTTC.

This clonotype occurred a few times. The chain employs TRBV6-2 or TRBV6-3 and TRBJ2-1; D is undetermined. The CDR3 sequence is 11 residues long. Germline CDR1 MNHEY, CDR2 SVGEGT. Between the trimmed V and J ends, which lost 5 bases and 7 bases, there was a span of 6 bases. The CDR3 coding sequence is TGTGCCAGCAGTAATAGGAATGAGCAGTTCTTC. It specifies CASSNRNEQFF.